This record looks at one T cell receptor (beta chain) sequence and its context. Authors' analysis steps: Amplified reference gene primers provided the basis for estimating nucleated cell counts. Clones were read by immunoSEQ multiplex PCR, and TCRdb kept only the in-frame ones, dropping some. That table gives V, J and clone size, and the DNA gave D and trimming. The table lists some 250,000 clones, 80% to 90% of them singletons. This sample was included in a study of blood T cell repertoires in COVID-19. Study-wide background: The United States, Italy and Spain provided the acute and convalescent COVID-19 samples. PBMCs, B-cell-depleted T cells, or T cells provided the cDNA or gDNA that made up the material.

The sample comprised peripheral blood. The source is a man aged 25-45 years who had recovered from COVID-19.

The CDR3 sequence is CASSLLTEGATNEKLFF. As DNA, the CDR3 is TGTGCCAGCAGCTTGCTTACTGAGGGGGCAACTAATGAAAAACTGTTTTTT. The chain joins TRBV5-6 to TRBJ1-4; D may be TRBD1 (6 bases). Deletions cut 1 base from V and 0 bases from J, with 13 bases between. The CDR3 sequence is 17 residues long. Germline-derived CDR1 and CDR2 are SGHDT and YYEEEE.